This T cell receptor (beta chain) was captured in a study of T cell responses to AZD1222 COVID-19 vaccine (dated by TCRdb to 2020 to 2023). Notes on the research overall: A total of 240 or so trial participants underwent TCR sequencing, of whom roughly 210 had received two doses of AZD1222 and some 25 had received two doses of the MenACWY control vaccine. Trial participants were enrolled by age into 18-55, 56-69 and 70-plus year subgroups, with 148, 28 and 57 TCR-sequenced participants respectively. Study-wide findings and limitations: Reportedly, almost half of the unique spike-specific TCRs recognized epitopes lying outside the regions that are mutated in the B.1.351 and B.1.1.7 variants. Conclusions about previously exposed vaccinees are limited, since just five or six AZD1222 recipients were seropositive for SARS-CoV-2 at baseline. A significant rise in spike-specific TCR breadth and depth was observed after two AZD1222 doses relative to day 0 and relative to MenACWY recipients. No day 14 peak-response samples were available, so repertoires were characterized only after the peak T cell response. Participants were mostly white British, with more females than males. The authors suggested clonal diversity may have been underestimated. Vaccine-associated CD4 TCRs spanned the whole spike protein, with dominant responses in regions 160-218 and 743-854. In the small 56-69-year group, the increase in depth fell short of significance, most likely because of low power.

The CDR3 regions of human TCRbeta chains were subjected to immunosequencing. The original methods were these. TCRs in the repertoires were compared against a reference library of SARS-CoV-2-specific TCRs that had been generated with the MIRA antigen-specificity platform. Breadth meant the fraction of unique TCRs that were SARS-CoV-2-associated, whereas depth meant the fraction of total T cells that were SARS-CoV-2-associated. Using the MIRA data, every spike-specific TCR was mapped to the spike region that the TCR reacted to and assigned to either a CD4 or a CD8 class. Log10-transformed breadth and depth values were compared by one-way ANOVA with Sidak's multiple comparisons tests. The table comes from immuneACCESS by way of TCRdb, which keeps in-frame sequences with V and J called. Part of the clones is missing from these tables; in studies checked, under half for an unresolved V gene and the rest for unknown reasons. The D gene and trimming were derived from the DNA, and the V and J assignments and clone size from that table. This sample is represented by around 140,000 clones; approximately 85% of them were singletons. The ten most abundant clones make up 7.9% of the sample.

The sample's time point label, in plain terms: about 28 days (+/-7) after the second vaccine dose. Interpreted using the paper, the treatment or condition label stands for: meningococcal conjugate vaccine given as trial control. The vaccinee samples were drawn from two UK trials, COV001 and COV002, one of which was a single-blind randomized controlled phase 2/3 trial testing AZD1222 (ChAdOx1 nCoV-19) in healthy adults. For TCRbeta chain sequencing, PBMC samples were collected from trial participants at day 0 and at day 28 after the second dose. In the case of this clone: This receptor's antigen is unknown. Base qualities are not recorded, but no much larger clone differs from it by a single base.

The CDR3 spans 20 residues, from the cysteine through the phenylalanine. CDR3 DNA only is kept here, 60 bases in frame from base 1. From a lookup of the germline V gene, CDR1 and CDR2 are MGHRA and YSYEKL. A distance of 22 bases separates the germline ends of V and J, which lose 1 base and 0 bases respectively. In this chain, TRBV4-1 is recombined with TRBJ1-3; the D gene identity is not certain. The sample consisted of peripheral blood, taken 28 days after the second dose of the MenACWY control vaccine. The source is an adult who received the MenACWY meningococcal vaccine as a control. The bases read TGCGCCAGCAGCCAAGTTGGGCTTCGGGCGCAAACAGCCTCTGGAAACACCATATATTTT. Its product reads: CASSQVGLRAQTASGNTIYF.